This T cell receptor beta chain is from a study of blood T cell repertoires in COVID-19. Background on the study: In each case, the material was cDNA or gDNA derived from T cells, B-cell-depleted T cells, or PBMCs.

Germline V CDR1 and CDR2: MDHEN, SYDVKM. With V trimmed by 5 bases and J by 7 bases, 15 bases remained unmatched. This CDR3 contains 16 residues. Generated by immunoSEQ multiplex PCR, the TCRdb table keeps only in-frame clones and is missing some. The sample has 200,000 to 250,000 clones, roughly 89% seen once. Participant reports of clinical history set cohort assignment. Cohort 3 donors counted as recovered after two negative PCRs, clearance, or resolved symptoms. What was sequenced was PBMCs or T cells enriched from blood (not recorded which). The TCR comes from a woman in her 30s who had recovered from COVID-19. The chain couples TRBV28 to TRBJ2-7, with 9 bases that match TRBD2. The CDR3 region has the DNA TGTGCCAGCAGTCCCCACCTTGGTAGCGGGAGAGGTGAGCAGTACTTC. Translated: CASSPHLGSGRGEQYF. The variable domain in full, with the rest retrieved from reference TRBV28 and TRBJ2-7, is DVKVTQSSRYLVKRTGEKVFLECVQDMDHENMFWYRQDPGLGLRLIYFSYDVKMKEKGDIPEGYSVSREKKERFSLILESASTNQTSMYLCASSPHLGSGRGEQYFGPGTRLTVT.